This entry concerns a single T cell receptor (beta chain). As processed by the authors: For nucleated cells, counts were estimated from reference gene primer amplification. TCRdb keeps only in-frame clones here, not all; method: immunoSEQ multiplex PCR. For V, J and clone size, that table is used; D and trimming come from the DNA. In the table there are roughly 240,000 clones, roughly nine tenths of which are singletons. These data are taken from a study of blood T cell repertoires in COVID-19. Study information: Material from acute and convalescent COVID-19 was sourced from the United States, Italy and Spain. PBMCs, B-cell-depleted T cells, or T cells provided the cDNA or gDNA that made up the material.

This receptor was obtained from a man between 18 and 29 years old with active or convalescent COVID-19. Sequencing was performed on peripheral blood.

CDR3: CASRTGTDYEQYF. Written as DNA, the CDR3 is TGTGCCAGCAGAACCGGGACAGACTACGAGCAGTACTTC. The rearrangement joins TRBV12-3 or TRBV12-4 to TRBJ2-7, with 7 bases that match TRBD1. V was pared by 6 bases and J by 3 bases, with 5 bases of the junction left unmatched. The length of the CDR3 is 13 residues.